This section outlines one TCR beta chain sequence together with its context. Per the study methods: Reference gene primer amplification gave nucleated cell count estimates. The assay was immunoSEQ multiplex PCR, and TCRdb's table has in-frame clones only and misses some. The V and J calls and the clone size are those of that table, but D and trimming were determined from the DNA. The sample lists some 130,000 clones, 84% occurring once. The data stem from a study of blood T cell repertoires in COVID-19. Study details: COVID-19 samples, acute and convalescent, were from the United States, Italy and Spain. Sources were T cells, B-cell-depleted T cells, or PBMCs; the material itself was cDNA or gDNA.

Sequenced input: peripheral blood. The origin of this receptor is a human donor in a cohort sampled during active COVID-19.

CDR3 in DNA: TGTGCCAGCAGCCAGGGGACTAGTTCCTCCTACGAGCAGTACTTC. This translates into CASSQGTSSSYEQYF. V is TRBV3-1 (or the pseudogene TRBV3-2) and J is TRBJ2-7; 8 nucleotides align to TRBD2. After removal of 3 bases from V and 0 bases from J, the junction contained 4 bases not matched to a gene. CDR1 and CDR2 (germline): LGHDT, YNNKEL (reference sequence). The CDR3 consists of 15 residues.